This TCR beta chain was found in a study of T cell responses to AZD1222 COVID-19 vaccine. Study-wide context: Pooled together were second doses at about 4 or about 12 weeks. Study-level points and caveats: Most donors were white British, females outnumbered males, and clonal diversity was possibly underestimated. The breadth and depth of Spike-specific TCRs increased once two AZD1222 doses had been given.

Assay used: immunoSEQ multiplex PCR; TCRdb lists only in-frame clones, some missing. The data contain more than 100,000 clones, approximately 90% of them singletons. Details on this clone: No antigen is known for it.

The germline CDR1 and CDR2 sequences are MDHEN and SYDVKM. V gave up 4 bases and J gave up 8 bases, with 32 bases separating them. This CDR3 region has 19 residues. The sequence was obtained from an adult in good health. The rearrangement joins TRBV28 to TRBJ1-2, with D perhaps TRBD1 (5 bases). The sequencing used peripheral blood, collected on day 0 of AZD1222 vaccination. This chain's CDR3 is CASSSGAHIGPPEGWGYTF. The CDR3 DNA is TGTGCCAGCAGTTCTGGGGCCCACATTGGACCACCCGAGGGATGGGGCTACACCTTC.